The 22 T cell receptor beta chains below come from one sample, sequenced in a study of blood T cells in healthy people across ages. Using a J-beta primer mix together with a sample-barcoded 5' primer, a second PCR was run for roughly 6 to 11 cycles. Via MiXCR, TCRdb re-called the 5' RACE reads, giving one row per CDR3 protein. The table lists around 1,000,000 distinct CDR3 sequences, roughly a quarter of them singletons. These data were likewise used in another study, on T cells of mothers and their children.

What was sequenced was blood. These receptors came from a girl aged 2 to 10 in good health.

This clonotype was found many times. The chain links TRBV29-1 to TRBJ2-1, with D perhaps assigned TRBD1 or TRBD2 (7 bases each). This CDR3 contains 11 residues. V was cut by 8 bases and J by 10 bases, with 15 bases left in between. CDR1 is SQVTM, CDR2 ANQGSEA, per germline. The CDR3 is CSTQGGEEQFF. In DNA form, the CDR3 reads TGCAGCACCCAGGGGGGGGAGGAGCAGTTCTTC.

The chain's CDR3 is CASRPGPPYEQYF. The CDR3 bases are TGTGCCAGCAGGCCGGGACCCCCCTACGAGCAGTACTTC. The genes are TRBV6-2 or TRBV6-3 and TRBJ2-5; D might be TRBD1 or TRBD2, each matching 5 bases. With the DNA end fitting TRBJ2-7 better, the J assignment may be wrong. This CDR3 has 13 residues. From germline, CDR1 is MNHEY and CDR2 SVGEGT.

The rearrangement uses TRBV20-1 and TRBJ2-1; 11 bases align to TRBD2. CDR1 and CDR2 (germline): DFQATT, SNEGSKA (reference sequence). J lost 2 bases, V lost 3 bases, and 3 bases had no gene match. The CDR3 runs to 15 residues. CDR3 sequence: CSASTSGGPYNEQFF. For the CDR3, the DNA is TGCAGTGCTAGCACTAGCGGGGGACCCTACAATGAGCAGTTCTTC.

Only a few counts were recorded for this clonotype. The chain recombines TRBV12-3 or TRBV12-4 with TRBJ2-5, with D possibly TRBD2 on 5 matching bases. The J call may be in error: the DNA end matches TRBJ2-1 better. This CDR3 has 12 residues. The CDR3 DNA follows: TGTGCCAGCGTAAGCGGCTACAATGAGCAGTTCTTC. Translation gives CASVSGYNEQFF.

The V and J genes are TRBV10-2 and TRBJ2-4, with 12 bases aligning to TRBD2. V lost 7 bases to trimming and J lost 5 bases; unmatched junction nucleotides: 6. Germline values: CDR1 WSHSY, CDR2 SAAADI. This CDR3 comprises 15 residues. CDR3 nucleotides: TGCGCCAGCAATCTTCTAGCGGGAGGGGAAAACATTCAGTACTTC. This codes for CASNLLAGGENIQYF.

The rearrangement uses TRBV11-2 and TRBJ2-5; 7 nucleotides align to TRBD1. The CDR3 loop spans 15 amino acids. Germline assignment: CDR1 SGHAT and CDR2 FQNNGV. Trimming at V came to 5 bases and at J to 5 bases, leaving 11 bases not matched to a gene. Written as DNA, the CDR3 is TGTGCCAGCAGCGCCGGGACAGACGAGTGGGAGACCCAGTACTTC. It specifies CASSAGTDEWETQYF.

This clonotype was detected only a few times. Relative to the germline gene, one junction end is altered; a read error may explain this. The chain links TRBV29-1 to TRBJ1-2; D is possibly TRBD1 (5 bases). Germline CDR1 SQVTM, CDR2 ANQGSEA. This CDR3 comprises 12 residues. CDR3 coding DNA: TGCGGCGTTGTCTCTGGGGGCTATGGCTACACCTTC. Translation gives CGVVSGGYGYTF.

The chain couples TRBV3-1 to TRBJ1-6, with 10 bases matching TRBD1. The V gene end was trimmed by 7 bases and the J gene end by 10 bases; junction bases not matched to a gene: 1. CDR1 is LGHDT and CDR2 is YNNKEL in the germline V gene (reference sequence). The CDR3 is made up of 12 amino acids. The CDR3 region is CASKDRGSPLHF. CDR3 in DNA: TGTGCCAGCAAGGACAGGGGGTCACCCCTCCACTTT.

This clonotype appeared a few times. The chain links TRBV6-2 or TRBV6-3 to TRBJ2-5, with D maybe TRBD2 (6 bases). The assigned J gene may be wrong: the sequence end matches TRBJ2-7 better. Germline V CDR1 and CDR2: MNHEY, SVGEGT. There are 16 residues in the CDR3. CDR3 protein: CASSYMGGRSSYEQYF. CDR3 in DNA: TGTGCCAGCAGTTACATGGGGGGACGATCCTCCTACGAGCAGTACTTC.

This clonotype came up once. The chain employs TRBV4-3 and TRBJ2-2; a possible D gene is TRBD1 (6 bases). This CDR3 region has 19 residues. Germline CDR1 is LGHNA and CDR2 is YSLEER. With 0 bases removed from V and 3 bases from J, the gap between germline ends came to 20 bases. The CDR3 loop reads CASSQDLGPTGIDTGELFF. DNA for the CDR3: TGCGCCAGCAGCCAAGATTTAGGGCCAACAGGGATCGACACCGGGGAGCTGTTTTTT.

V is TRBV7-3 and J is TRBJ2-2, with D perhaps matching TRBD2 (6 bases). Trimming pared 2 bases from V and 8 bases from J, leaving 15 bases between. CDR1 is SGHTA and CDR2 is FQGTGA in the germline V gene. The CDR3 loop spans 15 amino acids. CDR3 DNA: TGTGCCAGCAGCTTATCGGCTAGCGTGGGTGGGGAGCTGTTTTTT. Translating it yields CASSLSASVGGELFF.

The chain joins TRBV5-1 to TRBJ2-7; the D is unclear. The V end lost 0 bases, the J end lost 9 bases, and 10 bases lay between the germline ends. Germline-derived CDR1 and CDR2 are SGHRS and YFSETQ. This CDR3 spans 12 amino acids. DNA of the CDR3: TGCGCCAGCAGCTTGGCATCGGACGCGCAGTACTTC. It translates to CASSLASDAQYF.

The CDR3, as DNA: TGTGCCAGCAGTTTTGGCGGACCACATGGCGAGCAGTACTTC. Residues: CASSFGGPHGEQYF. This rearrangement joins TRBV12-3 or TRBV12-4 to TRBJ2-7; D is undetermined. Deletions cut 3 bases from V and 6 bases from J, with 15 bases between. This CDR3 has 14 residues.

This clonotype was found many times. The chain uses TRBV24-1 and TRBJ2-6, with D perhaps matching TRBD2 (5 bases). CDR1 KGHDR and CDR2 SFDVKD come from the germline V gene. V was shortened by 5 bases and J by 3 bases, with 7 bases between the two germline ends. The CDR3 loop spans 14 amino acids. The CDR3 loop is CATSGGSGANVLTF. CDR3 DNA: TGTGCCACCAGTGGAGGGAGTGGGGCCAACGTCCTGACTTTC.

The rearrangement links TRBV4-3 to TRBJ2-2; 8 positions match TRBD2. Per the germline V gene, CDR1 is LGHNA and CDR2 is YSLEER. The V and J ends lost 5 bases and 4 bases, in that order; junction bases with no gene match: 12. The CDR3 runs 17 residues. The DNA for the CDR3 is TGCGCCAGCAGCGCAGGCCGGGAGGGCCCTCTCACCGGGGAGCTGTTTTTT. Translation gives CASSAGREGPLTGELFF.

The chain uses TRBV5-6 and TRBJ2-3; D gene unclear. The CDR3 consists of 14 residues. Germline assignment: CDR1 SGHDT and CDR2 YYEEEE. V was pared by 2 bases and J by 2 bases, with 9 bases between. This CDR3 is CASSFPGITDTQYF. CDR3 sequence (DNA): TGTGCCAGCAGCTTTCCCGGTATCACAGATACGCAGTATTTT.

The chain joins TRBV2 to TRBJ2-7, with TRBD2 identical over 7 bases. Germline values: CDR1 SNHLY, CDR2 FYNNEI. CDR3 length equals 14 residues. V lost 10 bases and J lost 3; bases outside the gene matches: 12. CDR3 residues: CATISGKADYEQYF. The CDR3 DNA is TGTGCCACCATCAGCGGGAAGGCAGACTACGAGCAGTACTTC.

The chain uses TRBV9 and TRBJ2-7, with TRBD2 as a possible D gene (6 bases). This CDR3 spans 14 amino acids. The V and J ends lost 3 bases and 1 base respectively, with 11 bases between them. Germline lookup yields CDR1 SGDLS and CDR2 YYNGEE. The CDR3 nucleotides are TGTGCCAGCAGCGCAGGGACTCAATCCTACGAGCAGTACTTC. It yields the protein CASSAGTQSYEQYF.

The CDR3 DNA reads TGCAGCGTTGAAGTTCGGAGACAGGAAGGTGGCTACACCTTC. This translates into CSVEVRRQEGGYTF. The V call is TRBV29-1, the J call TRBJ1-2; the D gene is possibly TRBD1 (6 bases). CDR3 length: 14 amino acids. From germline, CDR1 is SQVTM and CDR2 ANQGSEA. V lost 1 base and J lost 7, with 16 bases in between. The full variable domain, with the rest looked up from reference TRBV29-1 and TRBJ1-2, is SAVISQKPSRDICQRGTSLTIQCQVDSQVTMMFWYRQQPGQSLTLIATANQGSEATYESGFVIDKFPISRPNLTFSTLTVSNMSPEDSSIYLCSVEVRRQEGGYTFGSGTRLTVV.

CDR3 residues: CASSPNLAGGSHEQFF. The CDR3 bases are TGCGCCAGCAGCCCCAACCTAGCGGGAGGTAGCCATGAGCAGTTCTTC. The V call is TRBV5-1, the J call TRBJ2-1; 11 nucleotides line up with TRBD2. The junction had 11 bases not matched to a gene; V was cut back by 4 bases and J by 8 bases. This CDR3 spans 16 amino acids. In germline, CDR1 is SGHRS, CDR2 YFSETQ.

The V gene is TRBV10-3, the J gene TRBJ2-2; either TRBD1 or TRBD2 may supply D (5 bases each). V gave up 8 bases and J gave up 4 bases, with 23 bases separating them. CDR1 is ENHRY, CDR2 SYGVKD, per germline. The CDR3 is made up of 17 amino acids. The CDR3 sequence: CAISATGADVGTGELFF. In DNA form, the CDR3 reads TGTGCCATCTCGGCTACCGGGGCCGACGTAGGCACCGGGGAGCTGTTTTTT.

V is TRBV4-1 and J is TRBJ1-4; no clear D gene. The germline V gene has CDR1 MGHRA and CDR2 YSYEKL. V was pared by 2 bases and J by 0 bases, with 10 bases between. The CDR3 has 16 amino acids. CDR3 sequence (DNA): TGCGCCAGCAGCCAACTCGGACGGGCAACTAATGAAAAACTGTTTTTT. Protein: CASSQLGRATNEKLFF.